This entry features one T cell receptor beta chain sequence. Its antigen remains unidentified. This sample was taken from a study of shared clonotypes between healthy human individuals. The study's findings and limits: Researchers found naive subsets generally carried larger estimated richness than memory subsets. Non-shared clonotypes showed lower generation probabilities than clonotypes common to all four donors. The study drew on few donors, limiting represented genetic and exposure-history diversity.

Germline-derived CDR1 and CDR2 are SGHVS and FNYEAQ. This CDR3 contains 15 residues. Trimming took 5 bases from V and 2 from J; bases not matched to a gene: 6. Naive CD8 populations comprised CD45RO-negative cells positively selected for CCR7, excluding terminally differentiated effector memory CD45RA+ cells. TCRdb's table, derived via immunoSEQ multiplex PCR, lists solely in-frame clones and lacks some. The table records nearly 600,000 clones, roughly 96% of them present only once. The receptor was derived from a woman aged 25 to 45 in good health. The V call is TRBV7-6, the J call TRBJ2-7, with 10 bases matching TRBD2. The sequenced sample consisted of naive CD8+ T cells sorted from blood. The CDR3 coding sequence is TGTGCCAGCAGCGTTGGACTAGCGGTAACCTACGAGCAGTACTTC. Protein sequence: CASSVGLAVTYEQYF.